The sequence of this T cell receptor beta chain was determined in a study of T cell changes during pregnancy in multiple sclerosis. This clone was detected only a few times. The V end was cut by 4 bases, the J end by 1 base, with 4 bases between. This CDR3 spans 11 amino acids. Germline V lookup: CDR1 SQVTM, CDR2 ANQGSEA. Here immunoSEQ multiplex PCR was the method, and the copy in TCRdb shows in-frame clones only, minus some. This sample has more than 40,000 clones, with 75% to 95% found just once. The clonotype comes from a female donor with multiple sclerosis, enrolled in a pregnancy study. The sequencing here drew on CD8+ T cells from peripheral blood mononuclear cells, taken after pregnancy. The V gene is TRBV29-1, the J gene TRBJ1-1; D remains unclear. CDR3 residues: CSVGQNTEAFF. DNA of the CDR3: TGCAGCGTTGGACAGAACACTGAAGCTTTCTTT.